This T cell receptor beta chain is drawn from a study of cytomegalovirus exposure and HLA in healthy donors. Points from the study as a whole: Sequencing depth across donors, presence/absence analyses assumed, was roughly uniform. In a later analysis, at a false discovery rate of 0.05, approximately 15,000 TCR beta sequences matched HLA alleles. Available immune exposure information was restricted to CMV serostatus only.

This CDR3 has 14 amino acids. V shed 2 bases and J 5 bases; nucleotides not matched to a gene: 0. From germline, CDR1 is LNHDA and CDR2 SQIVND (reference sequence). The PCR made use of 60 Vbeta and 13 Jbeta primers. TCRdb's copy holds only in-frame clones and misses some; the assay was immunoSEQ multiplex PCR. Of nearly 110,000 clones detected, 82% appear once; the ten largest clones hold roughly 3%. Worth noting for this clone: What it binds is unknown.

The J gene is TRBJ2-1, the V gene TRBV19; 10 positions match TRBD2. The clonotype originates from a young man in good health and CMV-seropositive. Sequencing was performed on PBMCs. CDR3 DNA sequence: TGTGCCAGTAGTATACTAGCGGGGGACAATGAGCAGTTCTTC. This encodes CASSILAGDNEQFF.